Listed below are T cell receptor beta chains from one sample, sequenced in a study of blood T cell repertoires in COVID-19. Libraries were prepared by immunoSEQ multiplex PCR; TCRdb keeps only in-frame clonotypes and omits some of them. The sample has about 210,000 clones; roughly 89% are singletons. The sample comprised PBMCs or T cells enriched from blood (not recorded which). These receptors all come from a man aged 18 to 30 with acute COVID-19. CDR3s include the opening cysteine and the closing phenylalanine or tryptophan. The D gene is left open where the match is weak. Clone size is given for some rows only: seen once, a few or many times, or a class if the clone is expanded.

>17|TRBV24-1|TRBJ2-1|once|TRBD2
CATSDLKAGGLLNEQFF
TGTGCCACCAGTGATTTGAAGGCGGGAGGTTTGCTCAATGAGCAGTTCTTC
>19|TRBV7-6|TRBJ2-3|-|-
CASSLGLAYTTFSTDTQYF
TGTGCCAGCAGCTTAGGGCTAGCGTACACTACTTTTAGCACAGATACGCAGTATTTT
>11|TRBV28|TRBJ2-7|-|-
CATLSGNEQYF
TGTGCCACCCTGTCCGGGAACGAGCAGTACTTC
>13|TRBV6-5|TRBJ1-1|-|TRBD1
CASSRQGPTEAFF
TGTGCCAGCAGTCGACAGGGACCCACTGAAGCTTTCTTT
>16|TRBV6-5|TRBJ2-5|-|-
CASSYSLQGTRETQYF
TGTGCCAGCAGTTACTCATTACAGGGTACTCGTGAGACCCAGTACTTC
>13|TRBV3-1/TRBV3-2|TRBJ2-7|-|-
CASSPTGSYEQYF
TGTGCCAGCAGCCCTACAGGGTCCTACGAGCAGTACTTC
>14|TRBV7-9|TRBJ2-4|few|TRBD1
CASSATGVKNIQYF
TGTGCCAGCAGCGCAACAGGGGTCAAAAACATTCAGTACTTC
>17|TRBV11-2|TRBJ1-2|-|TRBD1
CASSLDPTGANYRGYTF
TGTGCCAGCAGCTTAGACCCGACAGGGGCTAACTATCGAGGCTACACCTTC
>14|TRBV4-1|TRBJ2-5|-|-
CASSQDPEAETQYF
TGCGCCAGCAGCCAAGACCCAGAGGCAGAGACCCAGTACTTC
>14|TRBV30|TRBJ1-4|-|-
CAWSVGQGNEKLFF
TGTGCCTGGAGTGTAGGCCAGGGGAATGAAAAACTGTTTTTT
>23|TRBV15|TRBJ2-3|-|TRBD2
CATSREGPSSGRYPRFSTDTQYF
TGTGCCACCAGCAGAGAGGGCCCCTCTAGCGGGAGATATCCCCGATTTAGCACAGATACGCAGTATTTT
>14|TRBV7-3|TRBJ2-3|-|TRBD1
CASSSGQGVDTQYF
TGTGCCAGCAGCTCTGGACAGGGAGTAGATACGCAGTATTTT
>14|TRBV30|TRBJ1-1|-|TRBD1
CAWRMGQLNTEAFF
TGTGCCTGGAGAATGGGACAGTTGAACACTGAAGCTTTCTTT
>13|TRBV7-8|TRBJ2-1|-|-
CASNDLGYNEQFF
TGTGCCAGCAACGACCTCGGGTACAATGAGCAGTTCTTC
>15|TRBV4-1|TRBJ1-5|-|-
CASSQLGLNGQPQHF
TGCGCCAGCAGCCAACTGGGCCTTAATGGTCAGCCCCAGCATTTT
>14|TRBV27|TRBJ1-5|-|TRBD1
CASNGQGGKQPQHF
TGTGCCAGCAACGGGCAGGGGGGTAAGCAGCCCCAGCATTTT
>15|TRBV10-3|TRBJ2-1|-|TRBD2
CAIGKASGSINEQFF
TGTGCCATTGGTAAGGCTAGCGGGAGTATTAATGAGCAGTTCTTC
>12|TRBV28|TRBJ2-5|-|-
CASRGLSGAQYF
TGTGCCAGCAGGGGACTCTCGGGGGCCCAGTACTTC
>15|TRBV10-3|TRBJ1-1|-|-
CAISGRKGANTEAFF
TGTGCCATCAGTGGAAGGAAGGGAGCGAACACTGAAGCTTTCTTT
>12|TRBV3-1/TRBV3-2|TRBJ2-7|-|-
CASSLTRYEQYF
TGTGCCAGCAGTCTTACTCGCTACGAGCAGTACTTC
>14|TRBV25-1|TRBJ1-1|few|-
CASSRGGLNTEAFF
TGTGCCAGCAGTCGGGGAGGTCTGAACACTGAAGCTTTCTTT
>16|TRBV27|TRBJ2-3|-|TRBD1
CASSRQGLSGTDTQYF
TGTGCCAGCAGTCGACAGGGATTAAGTGGGACAGATACGCAGTATTTT
>13|TRBV5-1|TRBJ2-7|-|-
CASSFTAVNEQYF
TGCGCCAGCAGCTTTACAGCGGTTAACGAGCAGTACTTC
>16|TRBV12-5|TRBJ2-1|-|TRBD2
CASGLVLAGVSGEQFF
TGTGCTAGTGGTTTGGTACTCGCGGGAGTTTCAGGTGAGCAGTTCTTC
>14|TRBV5-4|TRBJ2-7|-|TRBD1
CASSGQGADYEQYF
TGTGCCAGCAGTGGACAGGGGGCGGATTACGAGCAGTACTTC
>17|TRBV7-2|TRBJ2-3|-|TRBD2
CASSLSLTSGKTDTQYF
TGTGCCAGCAGCTTATCCTTAACTAGCGGGAAGACAGATACGCAGTATTTT
>15|TRBV18|TRBJ2-5|-|-
CASSPLADNQETQYF
TGTGCCAGCTCACCACTAGCGGATAACCAAGAGACCCAGTACTTC
>13|TRBV4-3|TRBJ1-1|few|-
CASSQERRTEAFF
TGCGCCAGCAGCCAAGAGCGGCGAACTGAAGCTTTCTTT
>16|TRBV3-1/TRBV3-2|TRBJ2-1|-|TRBD2
CASSPRDYTFYNEQFF
TGTGCCAGCAGCCCCCGGGACTACACATTTTACAATGAGCAGTTCTTC
>16|TRBV7-2|TRBJ2-6|once|-
CASSLTWGAGANVLTF
TGTGCCAGCAGCTTAACATGGGGAGCTGGGGCCAACGTCCTGACTTTC
>14|TRBV4-3|TRBJ1-1|-|-
CASSQVRGFTEAFF
TGCGCCAGCAGCCAAGTTCGGGGGTTCACTGAAGCTTTCTTT
>13|TRBV5-6|TRBJ1-1|-|-
CASSTQHYPEAFF
TGTGCCAGCAGCACCCAGCACTACCCTGAAGCTTTCTTT
>14|TRBV15|TRBJ1-2|-|-
CATSRGGLNYGYTF
TGTGCCACCAGCAGAGGCGGTCTTAACTATGGCTACACCTTC
>17|TRBV5-5|TRBJ2-7|-|TRBD2
CASSFGQSAGGSYEQYF
TGTGCCAGCAGCTTTGGGCAGTCGGCGGGAGGTTCCTACGAGCAGTACTTC
>15|TRBV11-2|TRBJ1-2|-|TRBD1
CASRSNRGDTYGYTF
TGTGCCAGCAGGTCCAACAGGGGAGACACCTATGGCTACACCTTC
>14|TRBV24-1|TRBJ2-3|-|TRBD2
CATSDQTSADTQYF
TGTGCCACCAGTGACCAAACTAGCGCAGATACGCAGTATTTT
>16|TRBV19|TRBJ2-1|-|TRBD2
CASSPTGTSGYNEQFF
TGTGCCAGTAGCCCAACCGGGACTAGCGGATACAATGAGCAGTTCTTC